Below, one TCR beta chain is given with its context. Antigen unknown. These data originate in a study of human T cells and chemical hapten exposure. Findings of the study overall: Patch test score rose with PT1 expanded TCRs, significant at 8, 16, 32, not 4.

Within the library, unique molecular identifiers were attached to each individual cDNA molecule. TCRdb independently ran MiXCR on the RACE reads; one entry per CDR3 protein. The sample has more than 95,000 distinct CDR3 sequences, around a quarter seen once. Indicated time point: patch test 3, about 24 weeks after DPC sensitization. As for treatment: therapeutic diphenylcyclopropenone sensitization with weekly scalp DPC. The CDR3 is made up of 15 amino acids. The ends were cut back, 2 bases at V and 0 bases at J, with 13 bases in the middle. Looked up from germline, CDR1 is SQVTM and CDR2 is ANQGSEA. The V call is TRBV29-1, the J call TRBJ1-2, with D perhaps matching TRBD1 (5 bases). Sequencing used whole blood, obtained in connection with sensitization to the hapten diphenylcyclopropenone (DPC). This clonotype was sampled from a man in his forties with alopecia areata. Some clones in this sample may be carry-over from other donors' samples. The CDR3 coding sequence is TGCAGCGTTGAATTCGACTGGGGCGCTAACTATGGCTACACCTTC. This translates into CSVEFDWGANYGYTF.